This TCR beta chain was recorded in a study of CD8 T cells in ankylosing spondylitis. Study conclusions and caveats: Fewer than ten highly homologous variants made up a TCR beta motif that seemed to typify ankylosing spondylitis blood.

The CDR3 runs to 16 residues. Germline-derived CDR1 and CDR2 are SGHAT and FQNNGV. With V trimmed by 5 bases and J by 5 bases, 14 bases remained unmatched. TCRdb re-called the 5' RACE reads through MiXCR, storing one row per CDR3 protein. The sample lists roughly 700,000 distinct CDR3 sequences, around 20% occurring once. As for this clonotype: The antigen remains unidentified.

V and J are TRBV11-2 and TRBJ2-5, with 7 positions matching TRBD2. The sequenced sample was blood, either unsorted or a sorted T cell fraction (not recorded which). This receptor was taken from a male donor with ankylosing spondylitis. CDR3: CASSQGGAGPGETQYF. CDR3 DNA: TGTGCCAGCAGCCAGGGAGGGGCAGGCCCGGGGGAGACCCAGTACTTC. Full variable domain (rest looked up from reference TRBV11-2 and TRBJ2-5): EAGVAQSPRYKIIEKRQSVAFWCNPISGHATLYWYQQILGQGPKLLIQFQNNGVVDDSQLPKDRFSAERLKGVDSTLKIQPAKLEDSAVYLCASSQGGAGPGETQYFGPGTRLLVL.